This is a list of T cell receptor beta chains from one sample in a study of T-cell reconstitution after alpha-beta-depleted transplantation in children. In TCRdb, the PCR reads were re-called with MiXCR into one record per CDR3 protein. The repertoire holds approximately 85,000 distinct CDR3 sequences, with 11% to 15% as singletons. The sample consisted of PBMCs, mostly from graft donor cells, taken 180 days after TCRalphabeta/CD19-depleted stem cell transplant. The receptors here all came from a male patient between 2 and 10 years old who had a stem cell transplant for acute lymphoblastic leukemia, so the T cells may come from the graft donor. Both conserved end residues are part of each CDR3. D genes are given only for firm matches. Clone size is not always given. Where it is, it says once, few, many or a class for expanded clones.

>.|TRBJ1-2|.|TRBV12-3/TRBV12-4
TGTGCCAGCAGTTTTTGGGCAGGGAATGGCTACACCTTC
CASSFWAGNGYTF
>few|TRBJ2-5|TRBD1|TRBV20-1
TGCAGTGCCCTCCTCGGGACAGGGGGACCCCAGTACTTC
CSALLGTGGPQYF
>few|TRBJ2-2|.|TRBV12-3/TRBV12-4
TGTGCCAGCAGACTCAACCGCGTCGGGGAGCTGTTTTTT
CASRLNRVGELFF
>few|TRBJ2-7|TRBD1|TRBV7-9
TGTGCCAGCAGCTTAGTACCGGGACAGGGTCTTTACGAGCAGTACTTC
CASSLVPGQGLYEQYF
>.|TRBJ2-3|TRBD2|TRBV7-2
TGTGCCAGCAGCTTAGGAGCGGGGGGTGGTACGCAGTATTTT
CASSLGAGGGTQYF
>few|TRBJ1-5|.|TRBV6-5
TGTGCCAGCAGTTCCGTAAATCAGCCCCAGCATTTT
CASSSVNQPQHF
>many|TRBJ1-2|.|TRBV5-5
TGTGCCAGCAGTTGGACGGCTGACTATGGCTACACCTTC
CASSWTADYGYTF
>.|TRBJ2-1|.|TRBV3-1
TGTGCCAGCAGCCAAACATCATGGCCGACGATCTACAATGAGCAGTTCTTC
CASSQTSWPTIYNEQFF
>.|TRBJ1-1|.|TRBV20-1
TGCAGTGCTAGGTGGCCCGGCGCGAACACTGAAGCTTTCTTT
CSARWPGANTEAFF
>.|TRBJ1-2|TRBD1|TRBV25-1
TGTGCCAGCAGTCCGTCGCCCGGGACAGGGGGCAACTATGGCTACACCTTC
CASSPSPGTGGNYGYTF
>.|TRBJ2-2|.|TRBV7-2
TGTGCCAGCAGCTTCCCAGGGAGGGGGACCGGGGAGCTGTTTTTT
CASSFPGRGTGELFF
>few|TRBJ1-5|.|TRBV20-1
TGCAGTGCTAGCCCCAACAAAATCCATCAGCCCCAGCATTTT
CSASPNKIHQPQHF
>many|TRBJ1-5|TRBD1|TRBV27
TGTGCCAGCAGTGGTGACAGGGCTCAGCCCCAGCATTTT
CASSGDRAQPQHF
>.|TRBJ2-1|.|TRBV4-2
TGTGCCAGCAGCCCCTTTGCGGGGACCTACAATGAGCAGTTCTTC
CASSPFAGTYNEQFF
>.|TRBJ2-7|.|TRBV7-2
TGTGCCAGCAGCCCCCGAGGACCCTCCTACGAGCAGTACTTC
CASSPRGPSYEQYF
>many|TRBJ1-2|.|TRBV5-4
TGTGCCAGCACCCCCGGGGGGAACTATGGCTACACCTTC
CASTPGGNYGYTF
>many|TRBJ1-2|TRBD1|TRBV5-1
TGCGCCAGCAGCTCGCTGGGACAGTCGACCTATGGCTACACCTTC
CASSSLGQSTYGYTF
>many|TRBJ2-1|.|TRBV4-3
TGCGCCAGCAGCCAAGTAAGAAGCGGCAATGAGCAGTTCTTC
CASSQVRSGNEQFF
>few|TRBJ2-7|TRBD2|TRBV18
TGTGCCAGCTCACCAGGACTAGCCAGCCCCGAGCAGTACTTC
CASSPGLASPEQYF
>.|TRBJ1-2|.|TRBV6-2/TRBV6-3
TGTGCCAGCAGTTGGGCAGATGGCTACACCTTC
CASSWADGYTF
>few|TRBJ2-1|.|TRBV7-6
TGTGCCAGCAGCTTCGCACCTCTCGGGGAGAGGAACCACAATGAGCAGTTCTTC
CASSFAPLGERNHNEQFF
>.|TRBJ2-1|TRBD1|TRBV5-1
TGCGCCAGCAGCCGTGACAGGGGAGGCTACAATGAGCAGTTCTTC
CASSRDRGGYNEQFF
>few|TRBJ1-2|.|TRBV9
TGTGCCAGCAGCGTAGGGAGGGCCGACTATGGCTACACCTTC
CASSVGRADYGYTF
>.|TRBJ2-2|TRBD2|TRBV3-1
TGTGCCAGCAGCCAAGCGACTAGCGGGAGAGGGGCGCTGTTTTTT
CASSQATSGRGALFF
>many|TRBJ1-2|.|TRBV7-2
TGTGCCAGCAGCTTAGAGCGGCCCTATGGCTACACCTTC
CASSLERPYGYTF